The present entry profiles one TCR beta chain with its context. Its target is not known. The authors incorporated unique molecular identifiers into the TCR beta cDNA libraries. A single record per CDR3 protein comes from TCRdb applying MiXCR to the PCR reads. The sample consists of a few hundred thousand distinct CDR3 sequences, roughly 36% of them appearing once. This record belongs to a study of post-analysis software for immune sequencing data. Study-wide results and caveats: The normalized Chao1 diversity of multiple sclerosis patients was significantly lower than that of controls. Five TRBV segments (TRBV5-6, TRBV5-1 and TRBV20-1 among them) occurred more frequently in patients than in controls.

V was cut by 1 base and J by 6 bases, with 13 bases left in between. Per the germline V gene, CDR1 is MGHDK and CDR2 is SYGVNS. The CDR3 totals 15 residues. This sequence originates from a girl under 18 with multiple sclerosis. The chain is built from TRBV25-1 and TRBJ2-1, with D perhaps TRBD2 (7 bases). The sample was blood. The CDR3 protein is CASSEWGGAFNEQFF. The DNA of the CDR3 is TGTGCCAGCAGTGAATGGGGGGGGGCCTTCAATGAGCAGTTCTTC.